The next 7 T cell receptor beta chains were all read from a single sample in a study of post-analysis software for immune sequencing data. General study findings and limits: About 5 TRBV segments, including TRBV5-6, TRBV5-1 and TRBV20-1, were more frequent in patients than controls.

The authors incorporated unique molecular identifiers into the TCR beta cDNA libraries. TCRdb re-analysed the PCR reads in MiXCR, keeping a single row per CDR3 protein. The sample lists some 800,000 distinct CDR3 sequences, under 60% occurring once. These receptors have no known antigen. Sequenced material: blood. The receptor set was obtained from a girl under 18 with multiple sclerosis.

This chain links TRBV9 with TRBJ2-6, with 11 bases identical to TRBD1. The CDR3 is made up of 18 amino acids. The V gene end was trimmed by 4 bases and the J gene end by 3 bases; junction bases not matched to a gene: 9. The V gene's germline CDR1 is SGDLS and CDR2 YYNGEE. The CDR3 is CASSNRPGQGDGANVLTF. The CDR3 DNA follows: TGTGCCAGCAGCAACCGACCGGGACAGGGGGATGGGGCCAACGTCCTGACTTTC.

CDR3 region: CSASLAGGSTGELFF. The CDR3 region has the DNA TGCAGTGCTAGTCTAGCGGGAGGTAGCACCGGGGAGCTGTTTTTT. The V call is TRBV20-1, the J call TRBJ2-2; 11 nucleotides match TRBD2. The CDR3 totals 15 residues. Losses at the gene ends were 3 bases for V and 4 bases for J; bases not matched to a gene: 4. Germline values: CDR1 DFQATT, CDR2 SNEGSKA (reference sequence).

The J gene is TRBJ2-7, the V gene TRBV4-3; possible D gene TRBD1, 5 bases. Germline CDR1 LGHNA, CDR2 YSLEER. This CDR3 comprises 14 residues. Trimming took off 0 bases at V and 5 bases at J, with 11 bases between the two ends. CDR3 residues: CASSQDGAEDEQYF. The CDR3 nucleotides read TGCGCCAGCAGCCAAGATGGGGCCGAAGACGAGCAGTACTTC.

V is TRBV15 and J is TRBJ2-2, with 13 bases that match TRBD2. The CDR3 extends over 19 amino acids. V lost 0 bases and J lost 4; bases outside the gene matches: 8. CDR1 and CDR2 (germline): LNHNV, YYDKDF (reference sequence). CDR3 region: CATSRDRTSGRVGTGELFF. CDR3 in DNA: TGTGCCACCAGCAGAGATCGTACTAGCGGGAGGGTTGGCACCGGGGAGCTGTTTTTT.

This chain uses TRBV11-2 with TRBJ2-4; possible D gene TRBD1, 5 bases. Germline values: CDR1 SGHAT, CDR2 FQNNGV. Trimming took off 5 bases at V and 9 bases at J, with 20 bases between the two ends. This CDR3 is built from 15 residues. CDR3 nucleotides: TGTGCCAGCAGCCCGACCTGGGGCATCAGGAGCATTCAGTACTTC. As protein: CASSPTWGIRSIQYF. Variable domain in full (rest from reference TRBV11-2 and TRBJ2-4): EAGVAQSPRYKIIEKRQSVAFWCNPISGHATLYWYQQILGQGPKLLIQFQNNGVVDDSQLPKDRFSAERLKGVDSTLKIQPAKLEDSAVYLCASSPTWGIRSIQYFGAGTRLSVL.

The gene calls are TRBV10-3 and TRBJ1-2; the D is unclear. The CDR3 totals 13 residues. Between the trimmed V and J ends, which lost 8 bases and 2 bases, there was a span of 12 bases. Germline V gene data show CDR1 as ENHRY and CDR2 as SYGVKD. CDR3 loop: CAIAGLENYGYTF. As DNA, the CDR3 is TGTGCCATCGCAGGCTTGGAAAACTATGGCTACACCTTC.

This clonotype was found a few times. The V call is TRBV12-3 or TRBV12-4, the J call TRBJ2-5, with D possibly TRBD2 on 5 matching bases. The CDR3 runs to 13 residues. The V gene lost 6 bases and the J gene lost 5 bases, with 13 bases spanning the gap. The CDR3 DNA reads as TGTGCCAGCAGCTTACAGCGGTTGGAGACCCAGTACTTC. This sequence encodes CASSLQRLETQYF.